This TCR beta chain appears in the sequencing data of a study of cytomegalovirus exposure and HLA in healthy donors. This clone was detected once. What it binds is unknown. Study observations and caveats: Researchers reported from a later analysis that most CMV-associated TCR beta chains appeared HLA-restricted. Productive rates of about 87% or about 30% were seen for most TCR beta V segments in an earlier analysis. Whilst most TCR sequences proved rare, a subset of public TCRs occurred across many donors. In most subjects, TCR beta sequences reportedly gave accurate predictions of HLA-A and HLA-B alleles.

The PCR used 60 Vbeta and 13 Jbeta primers. The method was immunoSEQ multiplex PCR; TCRdb's version includes in-frame clones alone and lacks a portion of them. The data show 110,000 to 150,000 clones, 73% seen once. The CDR3 covers 13 residues. The ends lost 5 bases at V and 5 bases at J; junction bases unmatched: 4. Germline CDR1 is SGHAT and CDR2 is FQNNGV. The sequence was collected from a human donor in good health. The V and J genes are TRBV11-2 and TRBJ2-7, with 9 bases aligning to TRBD1. The source material was PBMCs. The CDR3: CASSPYRGHEQYF. CDR3 DNA sequence: TGTGCCAGCAGCCCTTACAGGGGGCACGAGCAGTACTTC. Full variable domain (remainder filled in from reference TRBV11-2 and TRBJ2-7): EAGVAQSPRYKIIEKRQSVAFWCNPISGHATLYWYQQILGQGPKLLIQFQNNGVVDDSQLPKDRFSAERLKGVDSTLKIQPAKLEDSAVYLCASSPYRGHEQYFGPGTRLTVT.